The present entry profiles one TCR beta chain with its context. The sample belongs to a study of response to subunit inactivated influenza vaccine. The V and J ends lost 0 bases and 1 base respectively, with 8 bases between them. This CDR3 region has 15 residues. Per the germline V gene, CDR1 is SGHTA and CDR2 is FQGNSA. A single record per CDR3 protein comes from TCRdb applying MiXCR to the RT-PCR reads. The sample records some 850,000 distinct CDR3 sequences, less than 20% being singletons. The source is a man between 50 and 59 years old who received an inactivated influenza vaccine. The chain recombines TRBV7-2 with TRBJ2-3, with TRBD2 as a possible D gene (5 bases). This specimen consisted of PBMCs from blood, obtained 5 days after vaccination. The CDR3 loop is CASSLAVSGTDTQYF. CDR3 sequence (DNA): TGTGCCAGCAGCTTAGCCGTTAGCGGCACAGATACGCAGTATTTT.